This T cell receptor beta chain is from a study of PD-1 blockade in classical Hodgkin lymphoma. Relapse was seen in all patients after autologous stem cell transplantation, and brentuximab vedotin exposure was variable. The method was immunoSEQ multiplex PCR; TCRdb's version includes in-frame clones alone and lacks a portion of them. In the table there are 50,000 to 85,000 clones, about two thirds of which are singletons. On this clone itself: Its antigen is undetermined.

Study conclusions and caveats: A significant rise in TCR diversity was seen by C4D1 for CD4+ cells but not for CD8+ cells. Prior to therapy, complete responders displayed diversity much like that of newly diagnosed patients.

CDR3 length: 14 residues. CDR1 and CDR2 (germline): MNHNS, SASEGT. V was pared by 6 bases and J by 2 bases, with 3 bases of the junction left unmatched. The V call is TRBV6-1, the J call TRBJ1-2; 10 bases align to TRBD1. The receptor was isolated from a human donor with classical Hodgkin lymphoma. The input for sequencing was peripheral blood mononuclear cells (PBMCs), taken before the second cycle of nivolumab. The CDR3 region is CASSQGQGNYGYTF. Written as DNA, the CDR3 is TGTGCCAGCAGCCAGGGACAGGGGAACTATGGCTACACCTTC.